The 14 T cell receptor beta chains listed next were all sequenced from one sample in a study of blood T cell repertoires in COVID-19. Clones were sequenced by immunoSEQ multiplex PCR, and TCRdb holds only the in-frame ones, with some missing. The sample carries 140,000 to 150,000 clones, around 80% recorded once. Sequencing was done on a sample of peripheral blood. Source of these receptors: a human donor in a cohort sampled during active COVID-19.

Details on this clone: Its ends do not fully match the called genes, so a read error is possible. The chain carries TRBV7-6 and TRBJ1-1, with a weak D call TRBD1 (5 bases). The length of the CDR3 is 13 residues. The germline CDR1 and CDR2 sequences are SGHVS and FNYEAQ. The CDR3 nucleotides read TGTGCCAGCAGCTTAGCCGCGGACACCGAAGCTTTCTTT. Protein product: CASSLAADTEAFF.

V gene TRBV29-1 combines with J gene TRBJ1-2; perhaps TRBD1 as D (5 bases). There are 13 residues in the CDR3. Germline V gene data show CDR1 as SQVTM and CDR2 as ANQGSEA. The V and J ends lost 0 bases and 6 bases respectively, with 11 bases between them. CDR3 amino acids: CSVEESGWDGYTF. The CDR3 DNA follows: TGCAGCGTTGAAGAGTCAGGGTGGGATGGCTACACCTTC. The full variable domain, its missing parts supplied by reference TRBV29-1 and TRBJ1-2, is SAVISQKPSRDICQRGTSLTIQCQVDSQVTMMFWYRQQPGQSLTLIATANQGSEATYESGFVIDKFPISRPNLTFSTLTVSNMSPEDSSIYLCSVEESGWDGYTFGSGTRLTVV.

The rearrangement joins TRBV3-1 (or the pseudogene TRBV3-2) to TRBJ1-5; D might be TRBD1 (6 bases). The V end was cut by 0 bases, the J end by 0 bases, with 12 bases between. This CDR3 is built from 17 residues. Looked up from germline, CDR1 is LGHDT and CDR2 is YNNKEL (reference sequence). The CDR3 coding sequence is TGTGCCAGCAGCCAAGAGGGCGGGGGCGATAGCAATCAGCCCCAGCATTTT. This codes for CASSQEGGGDSNQPQHF.

This chain connects TRBV29-1 to TRBJ2-7; 8 bases line up with TRBD1. V was pared by 6 bases and J by 2 bases, with 6 bases of the junction left unmatched. In germline, CDR1 is SQVTM, CDR2 ANQGSEA. CDR3 length: 13 residues. The CDR3 reads CSVLDRVAYEQYF. The CDR3 region has the DNA TGCAGCGTACTGGACAGGGTTGCCTACGAGCAGTACTTC.

CDR3 residues: CASSFAGSASEAFF. The CDR3 DNA reads as TGTGCCAGCAGTTTCGCCGGGTCGGCCTCTGAAGCTTTCTTT. This sequence joins TRBV27 and TRBJ1-1; no clear D. V was pared by 3 bases and J by 6 bases, with 14 bases between. The germline gives CDR1 MNHEY, CDR2 SMNVEV (reference sequence). CDR3 size: 14 residues.

The V and J genes are TRBV28 and TRBJ1-3; D not certain. This CDR3 contains 14 residues. Trimming cost V 3 bases and J 5 bases, with 11 bases left between them. CDR1 and CDR2 from the germline V gene are MDHEN and SYDVKM. The CDR3 DNA is TGTGCCAGCAGTTTTGGGCAGGCTCGAAACACCATATATTTT. As protein: CASSFGQARNTIYF.

The chain uses TRBV27 and TRBJ1-2; possibly TRBD1 for D (5 bases). V lost 3 bases, J lost 3 bases, and 17 bases lay in between. The CDR3 is made up of 16 amino acids. Germline CDR1 MNHEY, CDR2 SMNVEV (reference sequence). The CDR3 DNA is TGTGCCAGCAGTTTCTCCCGTCGGGGGACGGACTATGGCTACACCTTC. Encoded protein: CASSFSRRGTDYGYTF.

Here the CDR3 reads CASSFLDRVYGYTF. The CDR3 nucleotides read TGTGCCAGCAGTTTCCTCGACAGAGTCTATGGCTACACCTTC. The chain has TRBV28 and TRBJ1-2, with a weak D call TRBD1 (5 bases). V dropped 3 bases and J dropped 4 bases, with 12 bases sitting between them. The CDR3 runs to 14 residues. Germline V gene sequence: CDR1 MDHEN, CDR2 SYDVKM.

This clone showed up just once. This sequence joins TRBV6-5 and TRBJ1-2, with 8 bases fitting TRBD1. Losses at the gene ends were 6 bases for V and 4 bases for J; bases not matched to a gene: 7. CDR3 length equals 14 residues. Germline CDR1 MNHEY, CDR2 SVGAGI. The CDR3 protein is CASSPQGEGYGYTF. The CDR3 region has the DNA TGTGCCAGCAGCCCACAGGGGGAGGGCTATGGCTACACCTTC.

This chain joins TRBV19 and TRBJ2-3; D might be TRBD1 (6 bases). The CDR3 extends over 19 amino acids. V was shortened by 2 bases and J by 0 bases, with 21 bases between the two germline ends. Germline V CDR1 and CDR2: LNHDA, SQIVND (reference sequence). The CDR3 sequence: CASSIRGTTQWLSTDTQYF. The CDR3, as DNA: TGTGCCAGTAGTATAAGGGGGACCACCCAATGGTTGAGCACAGATACGCAGTATTTT.

CDR3 amino acids: CASSLYSGNTIYF. In DNA, the CDR3 is TGTGCCAGCAGTTTGTATTCGGGAAACACCATATATTTT. The chain uses TRBV27 and TRBJ1-3; D call uncertain. CDR3 length: 13 residues. Germline CDR1 is MNHEY and CDR2 is SMNVEV (reference sequence). V gave up 3 bases and J gave up 4 bases, with 7 bases separating them.

This clone was recorded only once. DNA for the CDR3: TGCGCCAGCAGTTTCCTCCAGGGGGAGAACACCGGGGAGCTGTTTTTT. Protein: CASSFLQGENTGELFF. The genes are TRBV5-1 and TRBJ2-2, with 7 nucleotides matching TRBD1. The CDR3 is 16 residues long. V shed 5 bases, J shed 1 base, and the junction held 8 bases outside the gene matches. The germline V gene encodes CDR1 SGHRS and CDR2 YFSETQ.

The V call is TRBV30, the J call TRBJ1-5, with TRBD1 matching 10 bases. This CDR3 region has 15 residues. CDR1 and CDR2 from the germline V gene are GTSNPN and SVGIG (reference sequence). The junction had 2 bases not matched to a gene; V was cut back by 1 base and J by 2 bases. CDR3 nucleotide sequence: TGTGCCTGGAGTGGGGGACAGGGGCGCAATCAGCCCCAGCATTTT. Protein: CAWSGGQGRNQPQHF.

V gene TRBV5-1 combines with J gene TRBJ2-7; TRBD2 matches at 10 bases. This CDR3 is 15 amino acids long. CDR1 and CDR2 from the germline V gene are SGHRS and YFSETQ. V trimming: 4 bases; J trimming: 2 bases; junction bases outside the gene matches: 6. The CDR3 region has the DNA TGCGCCAGCAGCCCGGCCAGCGGGGGGGCCTACGAGCAGTACTTC. It is translated as CASSPASGGAYEQYF.